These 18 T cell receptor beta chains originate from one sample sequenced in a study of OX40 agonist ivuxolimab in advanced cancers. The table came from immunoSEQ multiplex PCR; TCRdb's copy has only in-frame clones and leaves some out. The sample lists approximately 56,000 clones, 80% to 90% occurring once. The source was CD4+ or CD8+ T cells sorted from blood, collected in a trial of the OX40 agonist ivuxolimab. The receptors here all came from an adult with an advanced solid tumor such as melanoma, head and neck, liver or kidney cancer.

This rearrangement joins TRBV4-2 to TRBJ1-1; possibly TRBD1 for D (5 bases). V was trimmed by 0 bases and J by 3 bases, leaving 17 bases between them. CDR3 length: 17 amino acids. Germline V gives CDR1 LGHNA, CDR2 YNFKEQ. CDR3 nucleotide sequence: TGTGCCAGCAGCCAAGATACTGGGGGGGGAACCTACACTGAAGCTTTCTTT. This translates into CASSQDTGGGTYTEAFF.

As DNA, the CDR3 is TGTGCCAGCAGCGGTAGCGGGGGGCCCTTTCAAGAGACCCAGTACTTC. It is translated as CASSGSGGPFQETQYF. This chain uses TRBV7-2 with TRBJ2-5; 10 bases match TRBD2. The germline V gene encodes CDR1 SGHTA and CDR2 FQGNSA. Losses at the gene ends were 5 bases for V and 2 bases for J; bases not matched to a gene: 8. CDR3 size: 16 residues. The entire variable domain, with the rest obtained from reference TRBV7-2 and TRBJ2-5, is as follows: GAGVSQSPSNKVTEKGKDVELRCDPISGHTALYWYRQSLGQGLEFLIYFQGNSAPDKSGLPSDRFSAERTGGSVSTLTIQRTQQEDSAVYLCASSGSGGPFQETQYFGPGTRLLVL.

The CDR3 loop is CSVDRQGARVSSDSVCYNSPLHF. The CDR3 DNA sequence: TGCAGCGTTGATAGACAGGGGGCGAGAGTATCGTCAGACTCGGTATGCTATAATTCACCCCTCCACTTT. The V gene is TRBV29-1, the J gene TRBJ1-6; 10 nucleotides line up with TRBD1. Looked up from germline, CDR1 is SQVTM and CDR2 is ANQGSEA. V shed 3 bases and J 3 bases; nucleotides not matched to a gene: 26. The CDR3 sequence is 23 residues long.

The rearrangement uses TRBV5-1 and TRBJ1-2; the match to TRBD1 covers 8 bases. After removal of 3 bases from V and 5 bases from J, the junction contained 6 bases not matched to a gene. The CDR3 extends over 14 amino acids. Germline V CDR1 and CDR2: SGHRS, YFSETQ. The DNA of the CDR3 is TGCGCCAGCAGCTCTCTAACAGGGGGGTATGGCTACACCTTC. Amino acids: CASSSLTGGYGYTF.

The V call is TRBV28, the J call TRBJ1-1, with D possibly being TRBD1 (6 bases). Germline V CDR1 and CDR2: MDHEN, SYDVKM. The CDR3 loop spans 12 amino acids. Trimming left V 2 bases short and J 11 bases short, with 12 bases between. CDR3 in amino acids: CASSLVGTPAFF. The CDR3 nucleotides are TGTGCCAGCAGTTTAGTTGGGACACCGGCTTTCTTT.

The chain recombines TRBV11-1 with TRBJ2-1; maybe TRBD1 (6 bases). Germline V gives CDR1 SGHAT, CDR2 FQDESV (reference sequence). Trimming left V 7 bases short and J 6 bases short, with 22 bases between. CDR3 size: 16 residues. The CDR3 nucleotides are TGTGCCAGCAAAACCGGGGTTCGAGGGGGTGGCAATGAGCAGTTCTTC. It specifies CASKTGVRGGGNEQFF.

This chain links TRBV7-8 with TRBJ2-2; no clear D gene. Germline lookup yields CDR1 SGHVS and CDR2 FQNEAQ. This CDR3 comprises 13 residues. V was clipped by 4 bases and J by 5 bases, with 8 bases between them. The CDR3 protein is CASSSVPTGELFF. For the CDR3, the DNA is TGTGCCAGCAGCTCGGTGCCAACCGGGGAGCTGTTTTTT.

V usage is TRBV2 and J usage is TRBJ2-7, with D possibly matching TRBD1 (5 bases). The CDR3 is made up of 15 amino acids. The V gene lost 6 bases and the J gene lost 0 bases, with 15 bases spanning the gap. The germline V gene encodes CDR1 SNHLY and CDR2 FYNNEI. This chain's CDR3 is CASSPTGSTSYEQYF. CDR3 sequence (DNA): TGTGCCAGCAGCCCCACAGGAAGTACCTCCTACGAGCAGTACTTC.

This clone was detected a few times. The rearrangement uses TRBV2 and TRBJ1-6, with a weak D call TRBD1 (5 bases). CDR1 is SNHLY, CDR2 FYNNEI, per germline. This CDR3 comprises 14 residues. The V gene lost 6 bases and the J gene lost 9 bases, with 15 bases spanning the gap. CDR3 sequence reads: CASRRTTAGSPLHF. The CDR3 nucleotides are TGTGCCAGCAGAAGGACAACGGCGGGTTCACCCCTCCACTTT.

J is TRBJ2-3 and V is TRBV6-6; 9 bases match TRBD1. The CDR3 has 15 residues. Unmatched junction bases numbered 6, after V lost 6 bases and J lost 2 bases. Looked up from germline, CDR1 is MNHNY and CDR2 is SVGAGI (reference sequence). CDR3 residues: CASRSGTGYTDTQYF. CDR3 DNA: TGTGCCAGCAGGTCCGGGACAGGGTACACAGATACGCAGTATTTT.

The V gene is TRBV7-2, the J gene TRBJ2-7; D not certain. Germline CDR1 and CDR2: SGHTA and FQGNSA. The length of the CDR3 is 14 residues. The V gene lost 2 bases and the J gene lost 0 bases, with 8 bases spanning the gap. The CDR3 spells CASSLLDASYEQYF. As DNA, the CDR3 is TGTGCCAGCAGCTTATTAGACGCCTCCTACGAGCAGTACTTC.

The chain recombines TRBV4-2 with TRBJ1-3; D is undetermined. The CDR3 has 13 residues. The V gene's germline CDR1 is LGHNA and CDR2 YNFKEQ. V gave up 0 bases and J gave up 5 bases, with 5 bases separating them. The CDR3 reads CASSQDGRNTIYF. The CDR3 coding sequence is TGTGCCAGCAGCCAAGACGGTAGAAACACCATATATTTT.

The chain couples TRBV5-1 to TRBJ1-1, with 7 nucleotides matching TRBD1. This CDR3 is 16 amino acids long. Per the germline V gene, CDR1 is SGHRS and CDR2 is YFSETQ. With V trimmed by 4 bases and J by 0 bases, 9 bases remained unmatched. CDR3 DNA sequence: TGCGCCAGCAGCCCTGGAGGGGGCTATATGAACACTGAAGCTTTCTTT. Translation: CASSPGGGYMNTEAFF. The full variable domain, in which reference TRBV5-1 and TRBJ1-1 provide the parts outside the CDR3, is KAGVTQTPRYLIKTRGQQVTLSCSPISGHRSVSWYQQTPGQGLQFLFEYFSETQRNKGNFPGRFSGRQFSNSRSEMNVSTLELGDSALYLCASSPGGGYMNTEAFFGQGTRLTVV.

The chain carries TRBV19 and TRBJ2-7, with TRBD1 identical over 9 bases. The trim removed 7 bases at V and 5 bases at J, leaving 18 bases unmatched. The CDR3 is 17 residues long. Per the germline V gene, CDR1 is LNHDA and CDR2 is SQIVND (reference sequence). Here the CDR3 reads CASTHGHPGQGGHEQYF. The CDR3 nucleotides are TGTGCCAGTACCCACGGACACCCGGGACAGGGAGGTCACGAGCAGTACTTC.

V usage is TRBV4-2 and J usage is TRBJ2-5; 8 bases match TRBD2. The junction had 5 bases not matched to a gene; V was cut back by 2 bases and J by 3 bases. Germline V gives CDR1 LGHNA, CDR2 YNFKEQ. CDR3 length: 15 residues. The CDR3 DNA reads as TGTGCCAGCAGCCAACCCGCGCGGGGGGAAGAGACCCAGTACTTC. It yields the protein CASSQPARGEETQYF.

The CDR3 region is CASSPGTGKRNEQYF. As DNA, the CDR3 is TGCGCCAGCAGCCCAGGGACAGGGAAGAGGAACGAGCAGTACTTC. The J gene is TRBJ2-7, the V gene TRBV5-1; 9 positions match TRBD1. Germline CDR1 and CDR2: SGHRS and YFSETQ. Unmatched junction bases numbered 10, after V lost 4 bases and J lost 5 bases. CDR3 length: 15 residues. Drawing the rest from reference TRBV5-1 and TRBJ2-7, the complete variable domain is KAGVTQTPRYLIKTRGQQVTLSCSPISGHRSVSWYQQTPGQGLQFLFEYFSETQRNKGNFPGRFSGRQFSNSRSEMNVSTLELGDSALYLCASSPGTGKRNEQYFGPGTRLTVT.

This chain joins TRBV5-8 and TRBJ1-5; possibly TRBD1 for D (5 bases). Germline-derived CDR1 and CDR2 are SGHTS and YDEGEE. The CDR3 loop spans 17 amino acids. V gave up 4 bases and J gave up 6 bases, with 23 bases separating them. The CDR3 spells CASSPGRGPDRGQPQHF. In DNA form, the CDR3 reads TGTGCCAGCAGCCCCGGGAGAGGGCCTGACAGAGGTCAGCCCCAGCATTTT.

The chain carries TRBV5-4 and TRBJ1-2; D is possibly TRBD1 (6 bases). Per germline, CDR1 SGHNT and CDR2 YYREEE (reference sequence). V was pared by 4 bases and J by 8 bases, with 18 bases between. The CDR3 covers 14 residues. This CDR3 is CASSRVTGIVGYTF. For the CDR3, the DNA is TGTGCCAGCAGCAGAGTTACAGGGATTGTCGGCTACACCTTC.